This T cell receptor (beta chain) was captured in a study of T cell repertoires in cytomegalovirus infection. Overall study context: Evidence of both CMV infection and a matching HLA type came from public TCR beta signatures.

General study findings and limits: CMV-specific HLA-C-restricted TCR beta clonotypes dominated the ex vivo response. Summed frequency of public TCR beta families distinguished CMV carriers with the relevant HLA.

TCRdb re-derived calls from the reads in MiXCR, one entry per CDR3 protein. The sample lists hundreds of thousands of distinct CDR3 sequences, approximately 25% occurring once. This clonotype was found many times. The antigen remains unidentified. CDR1 is MGHRA, CDR2 YSYEKL, per germline. The J segment lost 2 bases and the V segment lost 1 base, leaving 8 bases of the junction unmatched. The CDR3 runs 17 residues. This clonotype was obtained from a human donor in good health (CMV status not recorded). Some clones in this sample may be carry-over from other donors' samples. Material: CD8+ T cells from PBMCs. The rearrangement uses TRBV4-1 and TRBJ2-5, with 9 bases identical to TRBD2. This CDR3 reads CASSQVAFSGGQETQYF. DNA of the CDR3: TGCGCCAGCAGCCAAGTAGCGTTTAGCGGGGGTCAAGAGACCCAGTACTTC.